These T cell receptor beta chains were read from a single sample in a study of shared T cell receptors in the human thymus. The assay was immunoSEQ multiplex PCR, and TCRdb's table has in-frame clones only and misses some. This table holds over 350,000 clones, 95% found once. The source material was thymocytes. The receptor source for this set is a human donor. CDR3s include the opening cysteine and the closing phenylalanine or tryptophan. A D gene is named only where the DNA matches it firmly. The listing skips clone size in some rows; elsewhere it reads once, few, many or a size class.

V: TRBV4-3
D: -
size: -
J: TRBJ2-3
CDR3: CASSQEGGNTDTQYF
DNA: TGCGCCAGCAGCCAAGAAGGCGGGAACACAGATACGCAGTATTTT

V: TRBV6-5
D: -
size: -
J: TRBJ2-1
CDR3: CASSPSGRDNEQFF
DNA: TGTGCCAGCAGTCCATCCGGACGGGACAATGAGCAGTTCTTC

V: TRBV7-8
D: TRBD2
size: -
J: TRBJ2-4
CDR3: CASSLCSVTSGPRGNIQYF
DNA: TGTGCCAGCAGCCTCTGCTCGGTGACTAGCGGTCCCAGGGGGAACATTCAGTACTTC

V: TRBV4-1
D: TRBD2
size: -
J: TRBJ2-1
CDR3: CASSQGWLGEGLVGNEQFF
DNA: TGCGCCAGCAGCCAAGGGTGGTTGGGGGAGGGACTAGTTGGCAATGAGCAGTTCTTC

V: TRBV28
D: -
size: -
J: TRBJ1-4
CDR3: CASSPEDEKLFF
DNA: TGTGCCAGCAGTCCAGAGGATGAAAAACTGTTTTTT

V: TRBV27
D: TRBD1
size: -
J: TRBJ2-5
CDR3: CASSCSKRGDRAETQYF
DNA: TGTGCCAGCAGTTGCTCTAAAAGAGGAGACAGGGCAGAGACCCAGTACTTC

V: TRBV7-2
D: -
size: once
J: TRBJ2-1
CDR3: CASSFWQHNEQFF
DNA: TGTGCCAGCAGCTTCTGGCAGCACAATGAGCAGTTCTTC

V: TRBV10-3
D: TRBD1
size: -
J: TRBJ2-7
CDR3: CAISITGGSWEQYF
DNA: TGTGCCATCAGCATTACAGGGGGCTCATGGGAGCAGTACTTC

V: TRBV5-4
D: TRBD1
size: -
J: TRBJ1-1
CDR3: CASSFSKVTGVDDAEAFF
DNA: TGTGCCAGCAGCTTTAGCAAGGTGACAGGGGTTGACGACGCTGAAGCTTTCTTT

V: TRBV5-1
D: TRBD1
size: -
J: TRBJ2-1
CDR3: CASSLAPGTGQEQFF
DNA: TGCGCCAGCAGCTTGGCTCCCGGGACAGGCCAGGAGCAGTTCTTC

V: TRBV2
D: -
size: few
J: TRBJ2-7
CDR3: CASSPRPGGGSSGSYEQYF
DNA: TGTGCCAGCAGTCCGCGACCGGGTGGAGGGAGTAGCGGTAGCTACGAGCAGTACTTC

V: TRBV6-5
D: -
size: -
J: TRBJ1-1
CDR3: CASSPPPTEAFF
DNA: TGTGCCAGCAGTCCCCCGCCAACTGAAGCTTTCTTT

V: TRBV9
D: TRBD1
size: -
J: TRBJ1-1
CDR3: CASSIRTGTEAFF
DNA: TGTGCCAGCAGCATCAGGACAGGAACTGAAGCTTTCTTT

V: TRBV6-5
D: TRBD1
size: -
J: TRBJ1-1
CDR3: CASSDRGRVNTEAFF
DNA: TGTGCCAGCAGCGACAGGGGGCGCGTGAACACTGAAGCTTTCTTT

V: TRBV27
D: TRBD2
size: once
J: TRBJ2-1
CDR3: CASSFRTSGRLCNEQFF
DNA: TGTGCCAGCAGTTTCCGGACTAGCGGGAGATTATGCAATGAGCAGTTCTTC

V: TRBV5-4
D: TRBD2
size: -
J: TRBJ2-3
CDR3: CASSFGTSGSSDTQYF
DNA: TGTGCCAGCAGCTTCGGGACTAGCGGGAGTTCAGATACGCAGTATTTT

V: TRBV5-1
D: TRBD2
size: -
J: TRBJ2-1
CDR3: CASSLAERRGRLAGGSSYNEQFF
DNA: TGCGCCAGCAGCTTGGCCGAGAGGAGGGGGAGACTAGCGGGAGGGTCCTCCTACAATGAGCAGTTCTTC

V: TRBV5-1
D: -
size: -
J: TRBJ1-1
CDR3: CASSLEIRDIGTEAFF
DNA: TGCGCCAGCAGCTTGGAAATCCGGGACATAGGCACTGAAGCTTTCTTT

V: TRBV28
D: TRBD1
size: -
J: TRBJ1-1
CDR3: CASSLHGTGCTEAFF
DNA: TGTGCCAGCAGTTTACACGGGACAGGGTGCACTGAAGCTTTCTTT